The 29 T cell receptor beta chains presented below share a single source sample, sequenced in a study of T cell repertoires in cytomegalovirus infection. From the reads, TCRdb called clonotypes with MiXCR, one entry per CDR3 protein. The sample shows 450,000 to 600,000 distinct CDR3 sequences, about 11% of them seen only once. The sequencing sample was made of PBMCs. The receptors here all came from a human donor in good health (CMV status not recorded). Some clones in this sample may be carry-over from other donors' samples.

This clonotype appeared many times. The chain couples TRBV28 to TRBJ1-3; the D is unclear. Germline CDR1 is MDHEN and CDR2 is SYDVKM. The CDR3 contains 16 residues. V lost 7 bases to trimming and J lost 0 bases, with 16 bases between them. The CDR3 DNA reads TGTGCCAGCACCCCGGGATCTCGTTTCTCTGGAAACACCATATATTTT. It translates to CASTPGSRFSGNTIYF.

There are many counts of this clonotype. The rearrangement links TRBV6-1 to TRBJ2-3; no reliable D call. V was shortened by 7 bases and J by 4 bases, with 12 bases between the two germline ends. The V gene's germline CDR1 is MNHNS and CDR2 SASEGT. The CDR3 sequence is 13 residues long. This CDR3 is CASKPPSSDTQYF. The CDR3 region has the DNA TGTGCCAGCAAGCCTCCGAGTTCAGATACGCAGTATTTT.

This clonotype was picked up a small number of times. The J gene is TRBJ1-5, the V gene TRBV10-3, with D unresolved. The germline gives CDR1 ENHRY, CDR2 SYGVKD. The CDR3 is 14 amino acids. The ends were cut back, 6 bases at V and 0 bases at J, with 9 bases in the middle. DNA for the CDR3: TGTGCCATCAGCATCGCCCATAGCAATCAGCCCCAGCATTTT. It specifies CAISIAHSNQPQHF.

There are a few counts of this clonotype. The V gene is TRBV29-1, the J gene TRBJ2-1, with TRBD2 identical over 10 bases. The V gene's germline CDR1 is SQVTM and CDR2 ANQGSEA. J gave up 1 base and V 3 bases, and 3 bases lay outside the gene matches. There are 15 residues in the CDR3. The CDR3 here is CSVDIAGGSYNEQFF. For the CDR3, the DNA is TGCAGCGTTGATATAGCGGGAGGTTCCTACAATGAGCAGTTCTTC.

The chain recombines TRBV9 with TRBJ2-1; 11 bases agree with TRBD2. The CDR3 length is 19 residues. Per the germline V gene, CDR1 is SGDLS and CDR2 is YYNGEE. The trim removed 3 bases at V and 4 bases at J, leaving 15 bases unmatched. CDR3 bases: TGTGCCAGCAGCGCTAGAACCCTTATCACTAGCGGGGGTTACAATGAGCAGTTCTTC. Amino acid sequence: CASSARTLITSGGYNEQFF.

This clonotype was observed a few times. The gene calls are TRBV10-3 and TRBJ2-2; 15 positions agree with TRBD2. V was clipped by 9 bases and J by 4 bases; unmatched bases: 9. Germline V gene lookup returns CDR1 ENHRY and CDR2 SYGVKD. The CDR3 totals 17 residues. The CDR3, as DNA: TGTGCCATTCAGGGACTAGCGGGAGGAGGGAGCACCGGGGAGCTGTTTTTT. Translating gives CAIQGLAGGGSTGELFF.

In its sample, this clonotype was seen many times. CDR3 loop: CASSLAGTGFQKLFF. For the CDR3, the DNA is TGTGCCAGCAGCTTAGCCGGGACAGGGTTTCAAAAACTGTTTTTT. V usage is TRBV7-2 and J usage is TRBJ1-4; 9 bases are shared with TRBD1. The germline gives CDR1 SGHTA, CDR2 FQGNSA. This CDR3 has 15 residues. The V gene end was trimmed by 0 bases and the J gene end by 9 bases; junction bases not matched to a gene: 5.

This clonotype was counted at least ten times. CDR3 in amino acids: CASSIQPGHLEETQYF. In nucleotides, the CDR3 is TGCGCCAGCAGTATACAACCGGGACACTTAGAGGAGACCCAGTACTTC. V gene TRBV5-1 combines with J gene TRBJ2-5; a weak D match, TRBD1 (6 bases). The CDR3 runs 16 residues. The V gene's germline CDR1 is SGHRS and CDR2 YFSETQ. Trimming removed 5 bases at V and 5 bases at J, with 22 bases between.

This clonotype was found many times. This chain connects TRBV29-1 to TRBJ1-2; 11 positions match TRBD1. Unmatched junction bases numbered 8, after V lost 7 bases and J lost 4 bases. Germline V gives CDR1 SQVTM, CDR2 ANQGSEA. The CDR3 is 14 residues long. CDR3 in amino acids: CSAAGQGAGYGYTF. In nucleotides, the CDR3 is TGCAGCGCCGCTGGACAGGGGGCCGGCTATGGCTACACCTTC.

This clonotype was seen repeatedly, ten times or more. The CDR3 spells CASSFSMSTGELFF. CDR3 in DNA: TGTGCCAGCAGCTTCTCTATGTCCACCGGGGAGCTGTTTTTT. The rearrangement uses TRBV7-2 and TRBJ2-2, with unresolved D. The V and J ends lost 3 bases and 4 bases respectively, with 9 bases between them. This CDR3 spans 14 amino acids. Germline assignment: CDR1 SGHTA and CDR2 FQGNSA.

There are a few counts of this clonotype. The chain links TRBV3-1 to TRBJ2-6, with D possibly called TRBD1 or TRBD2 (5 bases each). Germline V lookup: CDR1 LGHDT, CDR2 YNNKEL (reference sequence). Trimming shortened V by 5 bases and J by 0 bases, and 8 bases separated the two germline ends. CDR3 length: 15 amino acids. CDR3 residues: CASSWGSSGANVLTF. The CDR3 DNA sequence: TGTGCCAGCAGCTGGGGGAGCTCTGGGGCCAACGTCCTGACTTTC.

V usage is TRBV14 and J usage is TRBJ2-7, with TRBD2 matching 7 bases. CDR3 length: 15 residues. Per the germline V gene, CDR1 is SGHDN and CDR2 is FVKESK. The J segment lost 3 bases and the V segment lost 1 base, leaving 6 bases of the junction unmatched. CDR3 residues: CASSQGREAGYEQYF. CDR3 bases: TGTGCCAGCAGCCAAGGCCGGGAGGCAGGCTACGAGCAGTACTTC.

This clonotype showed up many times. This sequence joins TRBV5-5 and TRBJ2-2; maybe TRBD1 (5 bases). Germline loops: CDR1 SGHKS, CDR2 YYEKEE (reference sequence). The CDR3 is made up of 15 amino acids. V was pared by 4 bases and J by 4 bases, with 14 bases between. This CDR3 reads CASSPQGRSTGELFF. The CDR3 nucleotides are TGTGCCAGCAGCCCGCAGGGTCGGAGCACCGGGGAGCTGTTTTTT.

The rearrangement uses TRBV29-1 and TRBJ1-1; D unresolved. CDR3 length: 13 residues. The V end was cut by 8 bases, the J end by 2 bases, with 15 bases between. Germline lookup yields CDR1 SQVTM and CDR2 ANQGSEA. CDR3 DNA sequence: TGCAGCATCAACTGGCTGTCAAACACTGAAGCTTTCTTT. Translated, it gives CSINWLSNTEAFF. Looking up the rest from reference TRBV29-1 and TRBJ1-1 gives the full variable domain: SAVISQKPSRDICQRGTSLTIQCQVDSQVTMMFWYRQQPGQSLTLIATANQGSEATYESGFVIDKFPISRPNLTFSTLTVSNMSPEDSSIYLCSINWLSNTEAFFGQGTRLTVV.

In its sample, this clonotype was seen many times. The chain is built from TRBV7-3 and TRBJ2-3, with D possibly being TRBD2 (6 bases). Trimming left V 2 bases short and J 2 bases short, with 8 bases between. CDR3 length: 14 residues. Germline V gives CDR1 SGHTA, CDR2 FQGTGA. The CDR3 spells CASSLGGFTDTQYF. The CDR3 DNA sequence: TGTGCCAGCAGCTTAGGGGGGTTCACAGATACGCAGTATTTT.

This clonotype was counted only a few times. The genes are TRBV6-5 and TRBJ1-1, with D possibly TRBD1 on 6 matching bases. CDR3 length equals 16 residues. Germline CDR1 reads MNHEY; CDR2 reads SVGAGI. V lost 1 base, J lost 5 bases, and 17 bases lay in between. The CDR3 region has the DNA TGTGCCAGCAGTTACTACGGGGGGCGGGTGGAGACTGAAGCTTTCTTT. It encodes CASSYYGGRVETEAFF.

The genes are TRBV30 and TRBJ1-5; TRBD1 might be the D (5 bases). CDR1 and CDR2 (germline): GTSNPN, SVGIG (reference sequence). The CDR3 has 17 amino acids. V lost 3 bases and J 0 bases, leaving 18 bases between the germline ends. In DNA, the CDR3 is TGTGCCTGGAGCGCGGGACGGCTGCTCTATAGCAATCAGCCCCAGCATTTT. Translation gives CAWSAGRLLYSNQPQHF. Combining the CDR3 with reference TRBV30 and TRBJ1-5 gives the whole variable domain SQTIHQWPATLVQPVGSPLSLECTVEGTSNPNLYWYRQAAGRGLQLLFYSVGIGQISSEVPQNLSASRPQDRQFILSSKKLLLSDSGFYLCAWSAGRLLYSNQPQHFGDGTRLSIL.

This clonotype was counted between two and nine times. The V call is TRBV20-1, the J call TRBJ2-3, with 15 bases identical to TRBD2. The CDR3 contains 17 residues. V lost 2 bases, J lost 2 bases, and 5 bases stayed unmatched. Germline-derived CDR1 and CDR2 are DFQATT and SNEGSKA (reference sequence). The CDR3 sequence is CSARTGTSGGITDTQYF. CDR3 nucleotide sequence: TGCAGTGCTAGAACCGGGACTAGCGGGGGGATCACAGATACGCAGTATTTT.

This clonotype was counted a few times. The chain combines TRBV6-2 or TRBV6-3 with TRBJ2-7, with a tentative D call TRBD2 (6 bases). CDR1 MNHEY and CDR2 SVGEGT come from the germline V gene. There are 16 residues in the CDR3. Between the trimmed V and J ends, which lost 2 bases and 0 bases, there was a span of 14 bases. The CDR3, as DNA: TGTGCCAGCAGTTACAGACGGGGACTCTCCTCCTACGAGCAGTACTTC. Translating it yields CASSYRRGLSSYEQYF.

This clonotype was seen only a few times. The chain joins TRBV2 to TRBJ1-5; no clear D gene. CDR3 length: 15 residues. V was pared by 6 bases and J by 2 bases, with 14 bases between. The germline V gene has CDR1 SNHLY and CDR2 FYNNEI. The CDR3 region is CASSSEGLGNQPQHF. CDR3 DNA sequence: TGTGCCAGCAGCTCCGAAGGGTTGGGCAATCAGCCCCAGCATTTT. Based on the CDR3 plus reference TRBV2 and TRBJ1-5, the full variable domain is EPEVTQTPSHQVTQMGQEVILRCVPISNHLYFYWYRQILGQKVEFLVSFYNNEISEKSEIFDDQFSVERPDGSNFTLKIRSTKLEDSAMYFCASSSEGLGNQPQHFGDGTRLSIL.

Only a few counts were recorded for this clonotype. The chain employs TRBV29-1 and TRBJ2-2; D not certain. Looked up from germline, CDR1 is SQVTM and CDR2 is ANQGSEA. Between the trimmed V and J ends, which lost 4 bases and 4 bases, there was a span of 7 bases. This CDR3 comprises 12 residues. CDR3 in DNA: TGCAGCGTTGCTTCGGCCACCGGGGAGCTGTTTTTT. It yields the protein CSVASATGELFF.

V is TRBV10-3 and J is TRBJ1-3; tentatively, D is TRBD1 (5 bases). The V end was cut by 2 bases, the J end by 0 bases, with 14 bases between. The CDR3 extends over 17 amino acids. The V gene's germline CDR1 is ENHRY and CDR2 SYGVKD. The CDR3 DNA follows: TGTGCCATCAGTGAGATCAAGCGTGGGGCCTCTGGAAACACCATATATTTT. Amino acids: CAISEIKRGASGNTIYF.

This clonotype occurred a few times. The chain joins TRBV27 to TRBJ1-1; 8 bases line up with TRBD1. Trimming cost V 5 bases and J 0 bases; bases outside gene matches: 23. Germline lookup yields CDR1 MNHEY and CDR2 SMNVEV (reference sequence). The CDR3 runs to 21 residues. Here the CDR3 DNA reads TGTGCCAGCAGTGGAGGACAGGGAATCAATCCTTTATACGGCATGAACACTGAAGCTTTCTTT. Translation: CASSGGQGINPLYGMNTEAFF.

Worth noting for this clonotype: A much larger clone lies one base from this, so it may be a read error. The CDR3: CASSRNSGATIRYNEQFF. DNA of the CDR3: TGTGCCAGCAGTCGGAATAGCGGGGCCACGATACGCTACAATGAGCAGTTCTTC. The chain couples TRBV6-8 to TRBJ2-1, with 8 bases lining up with TRBD2. The CDR3 has 18 amino acids. From germline, CDR1 is MNHGY and CDR2 SAAAGT. Trimming removed 5 bases from V and 3 bases from J; junction bases left unmatched: 15.

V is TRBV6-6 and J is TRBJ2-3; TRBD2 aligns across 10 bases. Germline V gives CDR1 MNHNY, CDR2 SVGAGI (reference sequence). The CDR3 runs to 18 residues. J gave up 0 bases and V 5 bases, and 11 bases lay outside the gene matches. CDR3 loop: CASSAGTSVISSTDTQYF. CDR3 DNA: TGTGCCAGCAGTGCCGGGACTAGCGTCATTTCTAGCACAGATACGCAGTATTTT.

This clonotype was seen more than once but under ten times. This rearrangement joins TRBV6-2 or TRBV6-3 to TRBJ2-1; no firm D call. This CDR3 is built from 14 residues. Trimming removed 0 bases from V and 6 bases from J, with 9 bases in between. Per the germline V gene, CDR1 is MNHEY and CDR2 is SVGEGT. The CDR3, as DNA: TGTGCCAGCAGTTACTCGTTATCTATCAATGAGCAGTTCTTC. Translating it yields CASSYSLSINEQFF.

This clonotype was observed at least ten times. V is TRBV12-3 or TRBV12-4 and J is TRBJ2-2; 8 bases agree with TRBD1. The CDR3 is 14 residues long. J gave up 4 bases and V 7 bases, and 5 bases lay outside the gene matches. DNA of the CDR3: TGTGCCAGCATCCTACAGGGGGTCACCGGGGAGCTGTTTTTT. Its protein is CASILQGVTGELFF.

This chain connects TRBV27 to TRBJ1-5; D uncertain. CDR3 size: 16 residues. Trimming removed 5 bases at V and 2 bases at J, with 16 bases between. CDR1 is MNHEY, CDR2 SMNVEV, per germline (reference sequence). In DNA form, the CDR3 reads TGTGCCAGCAGTCCTTTGGGTTTCGGGGGCAATCAGCCCCAGCATTTT. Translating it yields CASSPLGFGGNQPQHF.

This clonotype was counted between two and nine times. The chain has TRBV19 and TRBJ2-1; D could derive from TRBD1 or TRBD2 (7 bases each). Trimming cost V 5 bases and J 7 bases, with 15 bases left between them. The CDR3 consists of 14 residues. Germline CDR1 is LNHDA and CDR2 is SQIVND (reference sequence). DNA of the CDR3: TGTGCCAGTAGTGACGGGGGGACAGCGAATGAGCAGTTCTTC. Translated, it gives CASSDGGTANEQFF.